These 27 T cell receptor beta chains were sequenced from one sample in a study of cytomegalovirus exposure and HLA in healthy donors. The PCR was carried out with 60 Vbeta primers and 13 Jbeta primers. The table came from immunoSEQ multiplex PCR; TCRdb's copy has only in-frame clones and leaves some out. The sample yields about 190,000 clones, around 87% seen once. The sample was PBMCs. These receptors all come from a young man in good health and CMV-seronegative.

CDR3: CASSFGTGNGYTF. The CDR3 region has the DNA TGTGCCAGCAGCTTCGGGACAGGGAATGGCTACACCTTC. V usage is TRBV5-6 and J usage is TRBJ1-2, with 9 nucleotides matching TRBD1. From germline, CDR1 is SGHDT and CDR2 YYEEEE. This CDR3 has 13 amino acids. V shed 2 bases and J 6 bases; nucleotides not matched to a gene: 2. The full variable domain, rest sourced from reference TRBV5-6 and TRBJ1-2, is DAGVTQSPTHLIKTRGQQVTLRCSPKSGHDTVSWYQQALGQGPQFIFQYYEEEERQRGNFPDRFSGHQFPNYSSELNVNALLLGDSALYLCASSFGTGNGYTFGSGTRLTVV.

The chain has TRBV11-2 and TRBJ2-3; the D gene is possibly TRBD1 (6 bases). There are 15 residues in the CDR3. V dropped 1 base and J dropped 2 bases, with 10 bases sitting between them. In germline, CDR1 is SGHAT, CDR2 FQNNGV. The CDR3 bases are TGTGCCAGCAGCTTAGGCAGGGGACCCACAGATACGCAGTATTTT. Its protein is CASSLGRGPTDTQYF.

CDR3 loop: CASTPGTGVEEQYF. Written as DNA, the CDR3 is TGTGCCAGCACCCCCGGGACAGGGGTCGAAGAGCAGTACTTC. V and J are TRBV27 and TRBJ2-7; 10 bases map to TRBD1. The germline V gene has CDR1 MNHEY and CDR2 SMNVEV (reference sequence). The V segment lost 7 bases and the J segment 7 bases; nucleotides outside the gene matches: 10. The length of the CDR3 is 14 residues.

The chain has TRBV11-2 and TRBJ1-2; the match to TRBD1 covers 11 bases. With 5 bases clipped from V and 8 bases from J, the junction kept 4 bases outside the gene matches. The CDR3 spans 13 residues. Germline V gives CDR1 SGHAT, CDR2 FQNNGV. For the CDR3, the DNA is TGTGCCAGCAGCGTGGACAGGGGGCAGGGCTACACCTTC. This sequence encodes CASSVDRGQGYTF.

This CDR3 reads CASSLGRGSPGNTIYF. CDR3 in DNA: TGCGCCAGCAGCTTGGGCAGGGGATCGCCAGGAAACACCATATATTTT. V is TRBV5-1 and J is TRBJ1-3; weak D call: TRBD1 (6 bases). The CDR3 spans 16 residues. Germline CDR1 reads SGHRS; CDR2 reads YFSETQ. V lost 0 bases and J lost 4, with 14 bases in between. Filled out from reference TRBV5-1 and TRBJ1-3, the complete variable domain reads KAGVTQTPRYLIKTRGQQVTLSCSPISGHRSVSWYQQTPGQGLQFLFEYFSETQRNKGNFPGRFSGRQFSNSRSEMNVSTLELGDSALYLCASSLGRGSPGNTIYFGEGSWLTVV.

The chain has TRBV7-9 and TRBJ2-7; TRBD1 aligns across 11 bases. Germline-derived CDR1 and CDR2 are SEHNR and FQNEAQ (reference sequence). The CDR3 runs 14 residues. The V and J ends lost 4 bases and 6 bases, in that order; junction bases with no gene match: 5. CDR3 nucleotide sequence: TGTGCCAGCAGCTCGGACAGGGGGCTCGGCGAGCAGTACTTC. The encoded protein is CASSSDRGLGEQYF.

CDR3 nucleotides: TGTGCCAGCTCACGAGTCGCTGAGGGCTCCTCTTACGAGCAGTACTTC. This gives the protein CASSRVAEGSSYEQYF. The rearrangement joins TRBV18 to TRBJ2-7, with D possibly matching TRBD2 (5 bases). Trimming pared 4 bases from V and 4 bases from J, leaving 20 bases between. CDR3 size: 16 residues. Germline V CDR1 and CDR2: KGHSH, LQKENI.

V gene TRBV2 combines with J gene TRBJ2-7; 16 bases fit TRBD2. Trimming cost V 3 bases and J 2 bases; bases outside gene matches: 4. Per the germline V gene, CDR1 is SNHLY and CDR2 is FYNNEI. The CDR3 sequence is 17 residues long. The CDR3 protein is CASSEGTSGGVAYEQYF. The CDR3, as DNA: TGTGCCAGCAGTGAGGGGACTAGCGGGGGGGTGGCCTACGAGCAGTACTTC.

Turning to this clone: Its ends do not fully match the called genes, so a read error is possible. V is TRBV7-8 and J is TRBJ2-3; D is uncertain. This CDR3 region has 15 residues. The germline CDR1 and CDR2 sequences are SGHVS and FQNEAQ. The CDR3 coding sequence is TGCGCCAGCAGCCAAGATAGCCTACTCACAGATACGCAGTATTTT. It specifies CASSQDSLLTDTQYF.

The chain uses TRBV29-1 and TRBJ1-2; 7 bases agree with TRBD1. From germline, CDR1 is SQVTM and CDR2 ANQGSEA. The CDR3 length is 13 residues. With 0 bases clipped from V and 8 bases from J, the junction kept 6 bases outside the gene matches. CDR3 in amino acids: CSVEDRTGQGYTF. CDR3 sequence (DNA): TGCAGCGTTGAAGATAGGACGGGACAGGGCTACACCTTC.

The V gene is TRBV27, the J gene TRBJ1-2, with 8 bases matching TRBD1. The J segment lost 3 bases and the V segment lost 5 bases, leaving 5 bases of the junction unmatched. Germline V CDR1 and CDR2: MNHEY, SMNVEV (reference sequence). The CDR3 is 14 amino acids. The CDR3 DNA reads as TGTGCCAGCAGTCCTAGGGGACAGGACTATGGCTACACCTTC. Its protein is CASSPRGQDYGYTF.

The rearrangement links TRBV7-6 to TRBJ1-2; 10 positions match TRBD1. This CDR3 is built from 17 residues. J gave up 3 bases and V 5 bases, and 12 bases lay outside the gene matches. Germline loops: CDR1 SGHVS, CDR2 FNYEAQ. CDR3: CASSVSGTGDEDYGYTF. CDR3 nucleotide sequence: TGTGCCAGCAGCGTATCCGGGACAGGGGATGAAGACTATGGCTACACCTTC.

CDR3 region: CASSPRGELFF. The CDR3 nucleotides are TGTGCCAGCAGTCCGAGAGGGGAGCTGTTTTTT. The chain couples TRBV5-8 to TRBJ2-2; D is unresolved. Trimming cost V 5 bases and J 8 bases, with 7 bases left between them. The CDR3 spans 11 residues. Germline V gives CDR1 SGHTS, CDR2 YDEGEE.

The chain couples TRBV5-4 to TRBJ2-7; TRBD2 matches at 9 bases. The CDR3 loop spans 15 amino acids. The V gene's germline CDR1 is SGHNT and CDR2 YYREEE (reference sequence). The ends lost 4 bases at V and 7 bases at J; junction bases unmatched: 12. The CDR3 loop is CASSTSSGTGREQYF. For the CDR3, the DNA is TGTGCCAGCAGCACATCTAGCGGGACGGGGAGGGAGCAGTACTTC.

The chain employs TRBV18 and TRBJ2-7; 7 bases are a match to TRBD1. This CDR3 comprises 13 residues. Germline values: CDR1 KGHSH, CDR2 LQKENI. Losses at the gene ends were 5 bases for V and 6 bases for J; bases not matched to a gene: 7. The CDR3 protein is CASSTGQTAEQYF. DNA for the CDR3: TGTGCCAGCTCAACGGGACAGACGGCCGAGCAGTACTTC.

This clone was counted between two and nine times. CDR3 in amino acids: CASSPGDDIQYF. Written as DNA, the CDR3 is TGTGCCAGCAGCCCGGGGGATGACATTCAGTACTTC. This sequence joins TRBV7-2 and TRBJ2-4; a weak D match, TRBD2 (6 bases). This CDR3 has 12 residues. Germline V lookup: CDR1 SGHTA, CDR2 FQGNSA. V was pared by 5 bases and J by 8 bases, with 10 bases between.

The J gene is TRBJ1-4, the V gene TRBV4-3, with unresolved D. Germline CDR1 is LGHNA and CDR2 is YSLEER. The V end lost 0 bases, the J end lost 8 bases, and 10 bases lay between the germline ends. This CDR3 comprises 14 residues. In DNA form, the CDR3 reads TGCGCCAGCAGCCAAGATCGGGGAGGAGAAAAACTGTTTTTT. Amino acids: CASSQDRGGEKLFF.

The chain has TRBV5-1 and TRBJ2-3; tentative D call: TRBD2 (6 bases). CDR3 length: 16 amino acids. V was shortened by 3 bases and J by 2 bases, with 16 bases between the two germline ends. From germline, CDR1 is SGHRS and CDR2 YFSETQ. The CDR3 is CASSSRGGVTTDTQYF. CDR3 nucleotides: TGCGCCAGCAGCTCCCGGGGAGGAGTGACCACAGATACGCAGTATTTT.

CDR3 sequence: CASSSSTGYHEQYF. In nucleotides, the CDR3 is TGTGCCAGCAGCTCCTCGACAGGGTACCACGAGCAGTACTTC. The rearrangement joins TRBV7-9 to TRBJ2-7, with 7 bases that match TRBD1. CDR1 and CDR2 from the germline V gene are SEHNR and FQNEAQ (reference sequence). This CDR3 has 14 amino acids. Unmatched junction bases numbered 8, after V lost 4 bases and J lost 5 bases. Together with reference TRBV7-9 and TRBJ2-7, the CDR3 gives the full variable domain: DTGVSQNPRHKITKRGQNVTFRCDPISEHNRLYWYRQTLGQGPEFLTYFQNEAQLEKSRLLSDRFSAERPKGSFSTLEIQRTEQGDSAMYLCASSSSTGYHEQYFGPGTRLTVT.

This chain links TRBV19 with TRBJ1-5, with TRBD1 matching over 9 bases. CDR3 length: 15 residues. Germline CDR1 is LNHDA and CDR2 is SQIVND (reference sequence). V lost 3 bases and J lost 9; bases outside the gene matches: 9. The CDR3 is CASSILGQGHGPQHF. The CDR3 coding sequence is TGTGCCAGTAGTATCCTGGGACAGGGCCACGGGCCCCAGCATTTT. The full variable domain, completed using reference TRBV19 and TRBJ1-5, is DGGITQSPKYLFRKEGQNVTLSCEQNLNHDAMYWYRQDPGQGLRLIYYSQIVNDFQKGDIAEGYSVSREKKESFPLTVTSAQKNPTAFYLCASSILGQGHGPQHFGDGTRLSIL.

As to this clone: One end of the junction is discordant with germline, which a read error may explain. The chain joins TRBV18 to TRBJ2-4; 9 bases match TRBD1. This CDR3 contains 13 residues. Germline V gives CDR1 KGHSH, CDR2 LQKENI. In DNA, the CDR3 is TGTGCCAGCTCAAAAGGGACAGGGTCCTGCAACTCCTTC. Residues: CASSKGTGSCNSF.

This sequence joins TRBV6-1 and TRBJ1-1; D unresolved. The CDR3 runs 15 residues. The ends were cut back, 1 base at V and 5 bases at J, with 14 bases in the middle. Germline lookup yields CDR1 MNHNS and CDR2 SASEGT. The CDR3 loop reads CASSEGRGWATEAFF. The CDR3 bases are TGTGCCAGCAGTGAAGGGAGAGGGTGGGCGACTGAAGCTTTCTTT.

The chain joins TRBV11-2 to TRBJ2-2; TRBD2 aligns across 12 bases. The CDR3 contains 17 residues. The V segment lost 5 bases and the J segment 4 bases; nucleotides outside the gene matches: 8. Per the germline V gene, CDR1 is SGHAT and CDR2 is FQNNGV. For the CDR3, the DNA is TGTGCCAGCAGCCCCCGACTAGCGGGAGTCTCCACCGGGGAGCTGTTTTTT. Its protein is CASSPRLAGVSTGELFF.

This chain joins TRBV7-9 and TRBJ2-2; D gene unclear. V was pared by 4 bases and J by 2 bases, with 14 bases between. CDR1 is SEHNR and CDR2 is FQNEAQ in the germline V gene (reference sequence). This CDR3 contains 16 residues. The CDR3 here is CASSSSLEINTGELFF. The CDR3 region has the DNA TGTGCCAGCAGCTCCTCGTTAGAGATCAACACCGGGGAGCTGTTTTTT.

For this clone: At one of its ends the junction is not consistent with the germline gene, which may arise from a read error. The chain employs TRBV7-7 and TRBJ1-1; TRBD1 might be the D (6 bases). This CDR3 has 13 amino acids. Germline CDR1 SSHAT, CDR2 FNYEAQ (reference sequence). CDR3 amino acids: CASSPQGCEEAFF. CDR3 in DNA: TGTGCTAGCAGCCCACAGGGATGCGAGGAAGCTTTCTTT.

J is TRBJ2-1 and V is TRBV5-1; D not certain. Germline V gives CDR1 SGHRS, CDR2 YFSETQ. This CDR3 is built from 15 residues. The V end was cut by 0 bases, the J end by 8 bases, with 15 bases between. CDR3 bases: TGCGCCAGCAGCTTGGCCGCGACTCCGGAAGATGAGCAGTTCTTC. Its protein product is CASSLAATPEDEQFF.

The chain joins TRBV7-8 to TRBJ2-7; no definite D call. V was clipped by 2 bases and J by 2 bases, with 10 bases between them. From germline, CDR1 is SGHVS and CDR2 FQNEAQ. The CDR3 runs to 14 residues. This chain's CDR3 is CASSLNPGAYEQYF. The CDR3 DNA reads TGTGCCAGCAGCTTAAACCCAGGTGCCTACGAGCAGTACTTC. The full variable domain, in which reference TRBV7-8 and TRBJ2-7 provide the parts outside the CDR3, is GAGVSQSPRYKVAKRGQDVALRCDPISGHVSLFWYQQALGQGPEFLTYFQNEAQLDKSGLPSDRFFAERPEGSVSTLKIQRTQQEDSAVYLCASSLNPGAYEQYFGPGTRLTVT.